The 5 T cell receptor beta chains in this list originate from one sample, sequenced in a study of human T cells and chemical hapten exposure. TCRdb passed the RACE reads through MiXCR, listing each CDR3 protein once. The sample includes some 380,000 distinct CDR3 sequences, 4.8% seen only once; the top ten take 2% to 2.5%. Time point specified: patch test 1, 2 weeks after DPC sensitization. As to treatment: therapeutic diphenylcyclopropenone sensitization with weekly scalp DPC. The sample consisted of whole blood, taken in connection with sensitization to the hapten diphenylcyclopropenone (DPC). The source is a woman in her forties or fifties with alopecia areata. Some clones in this sample may be carry-over from other donors' samples.

CDR3 in DNA: TGCAGCGTCGGGACAGCATTATCCTCTGGAAACACCATATATTTT. It yields the protein CSVGTALSSGNTIYF. The V and J genes are TRBV29-1 and TRBJ1-3, with 7 bases lining up with TRBD1. The CDR3 covers 15 residues. Germline V CDR1 and CDR2: SQVTM, ANQGSEA. V lost 6 bases, J lost 0 bases, and 8 bases stayed unmatched.

Written as DNA, the CDR3 is TGTGCCAGCAGTTTGGGACAGTTCTTAGCTAACTATGGCTACACCTTC. It yields the protein CASSLGQFLANYGYTF. The J gene is TRBJ1-2, the V gene TRBV12-3 or TRBV12-4, with TRBD1 matching 7 bases. CDR3 length: 16 amino acids. The ends lost 3 bases at V and 0 bases at J; junction bases unmatched: 7.

A word on this clonotype: At one end the junction does not follow the germline gene, possibly because of a read error. V gene TRBV19 combines with J gene TRBJ1-2; tentatively, D is TRBD1 (5 bases). The CDR3 runs 12 residues. CDR1 LNHDA and CDR2 SQIVND come from the germline V gene (reference sequence). CDR3 coding DNA: TGTGCCAGTAGTACCTCCGGGACGCCTCTCGCCTTC. It codes for CASSTSGTPLAF.

At least ten counts were recorded for this clonotype. The V gene is TRBV4-3, the J gene TRBJ2-7; D may match TRBD1 or TRBD2 (5 bases each). The CDR3 extends over 15 amino acids. The germline CDR1 and CDR2 sequences are LGHNA and YSLEER. The V and J ends lost 1 base and 0 bases respectively, with 10 bases between them. The DNA of the CDR3 is TGCGCCAGCAGCCAAGCTTCCGGGGCCTCCTACGAGCAGTACTTC. It yields the protein CASSQASGASYEQYF.

Only a few counts were recorded for this clonotype. The chain combines TRBV29-1 with TRBJ2-3; 11 bases are shared with TRBD2. This CDR3 is built from 16 residues. With 5 bases clipped from V and 5 bases from J, the junction kept 12 bases outside the gene matches. CDR1 SQVTM and CDR2 ANQGSEA come from the germline V gene. CDR3 bases: TGCAGCGTTCTGGGCACGACTAGCGGGATGAAAGATACGCAGTATTTT. Translating gives CSVLGTTSGMKDTQYF.